The 4 T cell receptor beta chains given below trace back to one sample, sequenced in a study of T cells after yellow fever vaccination. TCRdb re-called the 5' RACE reads through MiXCR, storing one row per CDR3 protein. The sample gives about 580,000 distinct CDR3 sequences, 17% of which show up once; roughly 17% is in the top ten. The sample was PBMCs, taken 5 to 6 days after the first yellow fever vaccination. The receptors stem from a man younger than 35 who received the YFV17D yellow fever vaccine.

Only a few counts were recorded for this clonotype. This chain connects TRBV29-1 to TRBJ1-2; D is undetermined. V lost 6 bases and J lost 4, with 15 bases in between. Per germline, CDR1 SQVTM and CDR2 ANQGSEA. The CDR3 length is 13 residues. The CDR3 DNA is TGCAGCGTCCGTTGGCAGGCTCCCTATGGCTACACCTTC. Amino acids: CSVRWQAPYGYTF.

The genes are TRBV6-2 or TRBV6-3 and TRBJ2-7; 8 nucleotides match TRBD2. Germline-derived CDR1 and CDR2 are MNHEY and SVGEGT. This CDR3 region has 14 residues. Germline trimming cut 4 bases from V and 5 bases from J; bases unmatched to any gene: 7. The CDR3 region is CASSWRGDLDEQYF. CDR3 nucleotides: TGTGCCAGCAGTTGGCGGGGGGACCTCGACGAGCAGTACTTC.

This clonotype was seen only a few times. The chain employs TRBV2 and TRBJ2-3; TRBD2 matches at 8 bases. The CDR3 has 15 residues. Trimming cost V 7 bases and J 5 bases; bases outside gene matches: 11. The V gene's germline CDR1 is SNHLY and CDR2 FYNNEI. CDR3 amino acids: CASIGIAGLVDTQYF. In DNA, the CDR3 is TGTGCCAGCATTGGGATAGCGGGGTTGGTAGATACGCAGTATTTT.

This clonotype appeared a few times. The V and J genes are TRBV7-9 and TRBJ2-3; D may be TRBD1 or TRBD2 (5 bases each). This CDR3 is built from 15 residues. Trimming cost V 3 bases and J 4 bases, with 14 bases left between them. The germline gives CDR1 SEHNR, CDR2 FQNEAQ (reference sequence). The CDR3 sequence is CASSFGGSRSDTQYF. In DNA form, the CDR3 reads TGTGCCAGCAGCTTTGGGGGATCTCGGTCAGATACGCAGTATTTT.